A selection of T cell receptor beta chains follows, all from one sample in a study of OX40 agonist ivuxolimab in advanced cancers. The protocol was immunoSEQ multiplex PCR, while the TCRdb copy is restricted to in-frame clones and leaves out a portion. The sample contains some 110,000 clones, around 95% of which appear only once. Source: CD4+ or CD8+ T cells sorted from blood, taken in a trial of the OX40 agonist ivuxolimab. The receptors come from an adult with an advanced solid tumor such as melanoma, head and neck, liver or kidney cancer. Both conserved end residues are part of each CDR3. Each record gives: clone size, D gene, V gene, J gene, CDR3 length, CDR3 DNA, CDR3 protein. D genes are given only for firm matches. The size entry is marked missing in some rows and otherwise reads once, few, many or a size class.

-	-	TRBV7-2	TRBJ2-1	15	TGTGCCAGCAGCCCCCCCGGGACAAGGTTAAGTGAGCAGTTCTTC	CASSPPGTRLSEQFF
-	-	TRBV11-3	TRBJ1-1	13	TGTGCCAGCAGCGCCACAGGGAACACTGAAGCTTTCTTT	CASSATGNTEAFF
-	TRBD2	TRBV11-2	TRBJ2-1	16	TGTGCCAGCAGCTTAGGTTTTAGCGGGGTATTCAATGAGCAGTTCTTC	CASSLGFSGVFNEQFF
-	TRBD1	TRBV7-6	TRBJ2-1	16	TGTGCCAGCAGCCCGACAGGGGGCGCTGACTACAATGAGCAGTTCTTC	CASSPTGGADYNEQFF
-	TRBD1	TRBV5-5	TRBJ1-5	14	TGTGCCAGCAGCATCCTCCAGGGGGCTCAGCCCCAGCATTTT	CASSILQGAQPQHF
-	-	TRBV5-1	TRBJ2-1	15	TGCGCCAGCAGCTTGGCGGCGGGCCAGGGCAATGAGCAGTTCTTC	CASSLAAGQGNEQFF
-	-	TRBV19	TRBJ1-4	14	TGTGCCACGAAGCCAGGGCGAACTAATGAAAAACTGTTTTTT	CATKPGRTNEKLFF
-	-	TRBV6-5	TRBJ2-7	15	TGTGCCAGCAGTTACTCAGCAGTAACGAGCTACGAGCAGTACTTC	CASSYSAVTSYEQYF
-	-	TRBV27	TRBJ2-7	17	TGTGCCAGCAGTTTAATAAGATTCGGGGGGCGAAAACGCGAGCAGTACTTC	CASSLIRFGGRKREQYF
-	-	TRBV18	TRBJ2-1	16	TGTGCCAGCTCACCATTCCAGACAGGCAGTTCACAGGAGCAGTTCTTC	CASSPFQTGSSQEQFF
-	-	TRBV12-5	TRBJ1-1	14	TGTGCTAGTGGTGCGGTACCGTTGAACACTGAAGCTTTCTTT	CASGAVPLNTEAFF
-	-	TRBV9	TRBJ1-2	15	TGTGCCAGCAGCGTTTCGGGCAGCCAGAACTATGGCTACACCTTC	CASSVSGSQNYGYTF
few	-	TRBV7-2	TRBJ1-1	15	TGTGCCAGCAGCTTAGCTTTGGGGAAGAACACTGAAGCTTTCTTT	CASSLALGKNTEAFF
-	-	TRBV28	TRBJ2-7	15	TGTGCCAGCAGCCCGCCCTCTGGACTTATCTACGAGCAGTACTTC	CASSPPSGLIYEQYF
once	-	TRBV6-6	TRBJ2-4	15	TGTGCCAGCAGTACCGAGGGGGGGACCAAAAACATTCAGTACTTC	CASSTEGGTKNIQYF
-	-	TRBV28	TRBJ1-3	16	TGTGCCAGCAGTACCCAGGGCAGGAGCTCTGGAAACACCATATATTTT	CASSTQGRSSGNTIYF
once	-	TRBV15	TRBJ2-2	14	TGTGCCACCAGCAGGCCGGGGGACACCGGGGAGCTGTTTTTT	CATSRPGDTGELFF
-	-	TRBV7-8	TRBJ2-1	15	TGTGCCAGCAGCTTAGCCGGGAGATCCTACAATGAGCAGTTCTTC	CASSLAGRSYNEQFF